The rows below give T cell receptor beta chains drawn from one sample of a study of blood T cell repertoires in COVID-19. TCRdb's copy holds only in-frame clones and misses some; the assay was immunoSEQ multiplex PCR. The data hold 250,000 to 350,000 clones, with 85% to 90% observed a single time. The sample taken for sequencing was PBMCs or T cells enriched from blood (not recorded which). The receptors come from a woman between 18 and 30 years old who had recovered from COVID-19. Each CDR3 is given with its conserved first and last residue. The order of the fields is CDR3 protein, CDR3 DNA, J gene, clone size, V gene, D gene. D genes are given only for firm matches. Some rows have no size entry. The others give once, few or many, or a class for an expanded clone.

CDR3 protein: CASSQVGTAGNTIYF
CDR3 DNA: TGTGCCAGCAGCCAAGTCGGGACAGCTGGAAACACCATATATTTT
J gene: TRBJ1-3
clone size: .
V gene: TRBV3-1/TRBV3-2
D gene: TRBD1

CDR3 protein: CASSDQGVTGELFF
CDR3 DNA: TGTGCCAGCAGTGACCAGGGTGTCACCGGGGAGCTGTTTTTT
J gene: TRBJ2-2
clone size: once
V gene: TRBV6-4
D gene: .

CDR3 protein: CATSDLLEGGTGGIGNQPQHF
CDR3 DNA: TGTGCCACCAGTGATTTGCTAGAGGGTGGAACAGGGGGCATCGGCAATCAGCCCCAGCATTTT
J gene: TRBJ1-5
clone size: .
V gene: TRBV24-1
D gene: TRBD1

CDR3 protein: CASSPFERPLSPLHF
CDR3 DNA: TGTGCCAGCAGCCCCTTTGAGCGGCCCTTGTCACCCCTCCACTTT
J gene: TRBJ1-6
clone size: .
V gene: TRBV3-1/TRBV3-2
D gene: .

CDR3 protein: CASSLGGQSYEQYF
CDR3 DNA: TGTGCCAGCAGTTTGGGAGGCCAGTCCTACGAGCAGTACTTC
J gene: TRBJ2-7
clone size: .
V gene: TRBV28
D gene: .

CDR3 protein: CATQSGGALNEQFF
CDR3 DNA: TGTGCCACCCAAAGCGGGGGGGCATTAAATGAGCAGTTCTTC
J gene: TRBJ2-1
clone size: .
V gene: TRBV27
D gene: TRBD2

CDR3 protein: CASRGQGTPNEKLFF
CDR3 DNA: TGTGCCTCGAGGGGACAGGGGACTCCTAATGAAAAACTGTTTTTT
J gene: TRBJ1-4
clone size: .
V gene: TRBV2
D gene: TRBD1

CDR3 protein: CASSQEGGAEQFF
CDR3 DNA: TGTGCCAGCAGCCAGGAGGGGGGGGCTGAGCAGTTCTTC
J gene: TRBJ2-1
clone size: .
V gene: TRBV3-1/TRBV3-2
D gene: .

CDR3 protein: CASSVRQRIYEQYF
CDR3 DNA: TGTGCCAGCTCAGTAAGACAGCGCATCTACGAGCAGTACTTC
J gene: TRBJ2-7
clone size: .
V gene: TRBV18
D gene: .

CDR3 protein: CASSFPGPSGGYSNQPQHF
CDR3 DNA: TGTGCCAGTAGTTTCCCGGGACCCAGCGGAGGGTATAGCAATCAGCCCCAGCATTTT
J gene: TRBJ1-5
clone size: .
V gene: TRBV19
D gene: .

CDR3 protein: CASSLPGGDEQYF
CDR3 DNA: TGTGCCAGCAGCCTTCCGGGAGGGGACGAGCAGTACTTC
J gene: TRBJ2-7
clone size: .
V gene: TRBV27
D gene: TRBD2

CDR3 protein: CAWSTGTGYTGELFF
CDR3 DNA: TGTGCCTGGAGTACAGGGACCGGATACACCGGGGAGCTGTTTTTT
J gene: TRBJ2-2
clone size: .
V gene: TRBV30
D gene: .

CDR3 protein: CASSPRGYTEAFF
CDR3 DNA: TGTGCCAGCAGCCCCCGAGGGTACACTGAAGCTTTCTTT
J gene: TRBJ1-1
clone size: .
V gene: TRBV9
D gene: .

CDR3 protein: CAISEGGSPMNTEAFF
CDR3 DNA: TGTGCCATCAGTGAGGGGGGGTCCCCGATGAACACTGAAGCTTTCTTT
J gene: TRBJ1-1
clone size: .
V gene: TRBV10-3
D gene: .

CDR3 protein: CASSAPRNIQYF
CDR3 DNA: TGTGCCAGCAGCGCCCCTAGAAACATTCAGTACTTC
J gene: TRBJ2-4
clone size: .
V gene: TRBV13
D gene: .

CDR3 protein: CASSLAGGGVPSSYNEQFF
CDR3 DNA: TGTGCCAGCAGTTTAGCTGGCGGGGGGGTCCCAAGCTCCTACAATGAGCAGTTCTTC
J gene: TRBJ2-1
clone size: once
V gene: TRBV27
D gene: TRBD2

CDR3 protein: CASSRIGTGATYEQYF
CDR3 DNA: TGCGCCAGCAGCAGAATCGGGACAGGGGCAACCTACGAGCAGTACTTC
J gene: TRBJ2-7
clone size: .
V gene: TRBV5-1
D gene: TRBD1

CDR3 protein: CATSDPKRMGTGHEKLFF
CDR3 DNA: TGTGCCACCAGTGATCCTAAGAGAATGGGGACAGGGCATGAAAAACTGTTTTTT
J gene: TRBJ1-4
clone size: .
V gene: TRBV24-1
D gene: TRBD1

CDR3 protein: CASSLEGQPYNEQFF
CDR3 DNA: TGCGCCAGCAGCTTGGAGGGACAGCCCTACAATGAGCAGTTCTTC
J gene: TRBJ2-1
clone size: .
V gene: TRBV5-1
D gene: TRBD1

CDR3 protein: CASSLSQPASGIYEQYF
CDR3 DNA: TGCGCCAGCAGCTTGTCACAACCTGCTAGCGGGATCTACGAGCAGTACTTC
J gene: TRBJ2-7
clone size: .
V gene: TRBV5-1
D gene: TRBD2

CDR3 protein: CAWSDISYEQYF
CDR3 DNA: TGTGCCTGGAGTGACATCTCCTACGAGCAGTACTTC
J gene: TRBJ2-7
clone size: .
V gene: TRBV30
D gene: .

CDR3 protein: CASSLIGTRNYNEQFF
CDR3 DNA: TGTGCCAGCAGCTTAATAGGGACTAGAAACTACAATGAGCAGTTCTTC
J gene: TRBJ2-1
clone size: .
V gene: TRBV7-3
D gene: TRBD2

CDR3 protein: CASSQGVQNNSPLHF
CDR3 DNA: TGTGCCAGCAGCCAAGGTGTACAGAATAATTCACCCCTCCACTTT
J gene: TRBJ1-6
clone size: once
V gene: TRBV3-1/TRBV3-2
D gene: .

CDR3 protein: CASSLGQGAGFGTDTQYF
CDR3 DNA: TGTGCCAGCAGCCTAGGACAGGGGGCTGGGTTCGGCACAGATACGCAGTATTTT
J gene: TRBJ2-3
clone size: .
V gene: TRBV5-4
D gene: TRBD1

CDR3 protein: CASIWGPNEKLFF
CDR3 DNA: TGTGCCAGCATTTGGGGCCCTAATGAAAAACTGTTTTTT
J gene: TRBJ1-4
clone size: few
V gene: TRBV2
D gene: .

CDR3 protein: CASSFSGTEDYGYTF
CDR3 DNA: TGTGCCAGCAGCTTTTCCGGGACAGAAGACTATGGCTACACCTTC
J gene: TRBJ1-2
clone size: .
V gene: TRBV7-9
D gene: TRBD1

CDR3 protein: CASSPVAHRRETQYF
CDR3 DNA: TGTGCCAGCAGCCCTGTAGCCCACAGGCGGGAGACCCAGTACTTC
J gene: TRBJ2-5
clone size: once
V gene: TRBV7-3
D gene: .

CDR3 protein: CASSQDHPGTGGPGNTIYF
CDR3 DNA: TGCGCCAGCAGCCAAGATCATCCCGGGACAGGGGGGCCTGGAAACACCATATATTTT
J gene: TRBJ1-3
clone size: .
V gene: TRBV4-1
D gene: TRBD1

CDR3 protein: CASSFINYGYTF
CDR3 DNA: TGTGCCAGCTCATTTATTAACTATGGCTACACCTTC
J gene: TRBJ1-2
clone size: .
V gene: TRBV18
D gene: .

CDR3 protein: CASSDLVGQTTDTQYF
CDR3 DNA: TGTGCCAGCAGTGACCTGGTAGGACAGACCACAGATACGCAGTATTTT
J gene: TRBJ2-3
clone size: .
V gene: TRBV6-1
D gene: .

CDR3 protein: CATSDPTGGAAGELFF
CDR3 DNA: TGTGCCACCAGTGATCCCACAGGGGGCGCGGCCGGGGAGCTGTTTTTT
J gene: TRBJ2-2
clone size: once
V gene: TRBV24-1
D gene: TRBD1

CDR3 protein: CASSSLVGPNFYGYTF
CDR3 DNA: TGTGCCAGCAGCTCCCTGGTGGGGCCGAACTTCTATGGCTACACCTTC
J gene: TRBJ1-2
clone size: .
V gene: TRBV13
D gene: .

CDR3 protein: CASSQQTGRDTQYF
CDR3 DNA: TGTGCCAGCAGCCAGCAAACAGGGAGAGATACGCAGTATTTT
J gene: TRBJ2-3
clone size: .
V gene: TRBV11-2
D gene: .

CDR3 protein: CASSAGLAGGTDTQYF
CDR3 DNA: TGTGCCAGCAGCGCCGGACTAGCGGGGGGAACAGATACGCAGTATTTT
J gene: TRBJ2-3
clone size: .
V gene: TRBV9
D gene: TRBD2

CDR3 protein: CASSRSLAGGPTGELFF
CDR3 DNA: TGTGCCAGCAGCCGATCACTAGCGGGGGGGCCCACCGGGGAGCTGTTTTTT
J gene: TRBJ2-2
clone size: .
V gene: TRBV4-2
D gene: TRBD2

CDR3 protein: CASSLGPGLAGGSTDTQYF
CDR3 DNA: TGTGCCAGCAGCTTAGGGCCGGGACTAGCGGGGGGCAGCACAGATACGCAGTATTTT
J gene: TRBJ2-3
clone size: .
V gene: TRBV7-3
D gene: TRBD2

CDR3 protein: CASSLSRGASGYTF
CDR3 DNA: TGTGCCAGCAGTTTATCCCGGGGGGCTAGCGGCTACACCTTC
J gene: TRBJ1-2
clone size: .
V gene: TRBV27
D gene: .

CDR3 protein: CASSSLRQDNSPLHF
CDR3 DNA: TGTGCCAGCAGTTCTCTCAGACAGGATAATTCACCCCTCCACTTT
J gene: TRBJ1-6
clone size: .
V gene: TRBV28
D gene: .